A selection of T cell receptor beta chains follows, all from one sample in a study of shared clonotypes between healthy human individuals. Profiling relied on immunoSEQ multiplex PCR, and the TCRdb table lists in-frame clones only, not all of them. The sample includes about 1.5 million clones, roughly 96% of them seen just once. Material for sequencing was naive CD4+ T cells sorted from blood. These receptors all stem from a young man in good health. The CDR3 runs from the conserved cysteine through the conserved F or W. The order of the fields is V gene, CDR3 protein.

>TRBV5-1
CASSLEVDTQYF
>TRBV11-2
CASSSGTVYYEQYF
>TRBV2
CASTAVRAREQYF
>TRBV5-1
CASSLIREGWDPNTEAFF
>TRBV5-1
CASSPRLAWEQFF
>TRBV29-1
CSVGEGRETQYF
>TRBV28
CASSLWQGYNEQFF
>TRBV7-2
CASSFHGTSGFPYEQYF
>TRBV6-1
CASSDGGTGETQYF
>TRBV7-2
CASSPSPVPTGELFF
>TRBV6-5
CASSFDTGELFF
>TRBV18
CASSPPTARGTYEQYF
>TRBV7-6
CASSSLAVSYNEQFF
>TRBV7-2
CASSVRIAGGMETQYF
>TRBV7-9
CASRTSGGVEQYF
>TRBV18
CASSPPGTGGFNYGYTF
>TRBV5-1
CASSLEPGQGAGEQYF
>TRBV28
CASSSTGGPIGGYTF
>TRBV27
CASSQSGGSTQYF
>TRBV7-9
CASSPTTGTGETQYF
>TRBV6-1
CASSMAAAYEQYF
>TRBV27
CASSSIQGGNQPQHF
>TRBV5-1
CASEGQQETQYF
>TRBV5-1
CASSLDTRNEKLFF
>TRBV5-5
CASSLKGDREQYF
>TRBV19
CASSHAGGGQRNIQYF
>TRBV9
CASSERGTSNNEQFF
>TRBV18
CASSPTGRETQYF
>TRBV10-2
CASSDPGQGYSGYF
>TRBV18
CASSVTQVQPQHF
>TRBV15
CATSRGRASSSTDTQYF
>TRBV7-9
CASLLGRAADTQYF
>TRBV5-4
CASSLEGAGSYNEQFF
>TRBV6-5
CAGGWGYEQYF
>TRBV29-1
CTGLWGPGELFF
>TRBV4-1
CASSPIGVGFYNEQFF
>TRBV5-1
CASSPGTGSSGANVLTF
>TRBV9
CASSVSGVEKLFF
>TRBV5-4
CASSFPGLAGVSTDTQYF
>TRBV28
CASSLRGTYEQYF
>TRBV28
CASSPPGSQETQYF
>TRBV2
CASSGGLVSEQFF
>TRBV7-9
CASSSGQYEPEAFF
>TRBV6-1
CASSVAVGRETQYF
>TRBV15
CATSRDGGGSDDEQFF
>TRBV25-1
CASSKPGTGELFF
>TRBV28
CASVGTAYGYTF
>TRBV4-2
CATLGVLAVTDTQYF
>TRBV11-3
CASSTAIGGELFF